This TCR beta chain was sequenced during a study of cytomegalovirus exposure and HLA in healthy donors. The PCR was carried out with 60 Vbeta primers and 13 Jbeta primers. The table came from immunoSEQ multiplex PCR; TCRdb's copy has only in-frame clones and leaves some out. The profile shows under 200,000 clones, around three quarters of them singletons. On this clone: Its specificity is not known.

The study, taken as a whole, reports: Among CMV-associated TCR beta chains, most appeared HLA-restricted in a later analysis.

The sequenced sample consisted of PBMCs. This receptor was obtained from a man younger than 45 in good health and CMV-seronegative.

This chain's CDR3 is CASSPYRGIIYNEQFF. The CDR3 DNA follows: TGTGCCAGCAGTCCCTACAGGGGAATAATATACAATGAGCAGTTCTTC. The chain links TRBV27 to TRBJ2-1; TRBD1 aligns across 7 bases. After removal of 5 bases from V and 4 bases from J, the junction contained 11 bases not matched to a gene. Germline CDR1 and CDR2: MNHEY and SMNVEV (reference sequence). CDR3 length: 16 amino acids.